Each of the 10 T cell receptor beta chains below was sequenced from the same sample in a study of T cells in Graves' hyperthyroidism and ophthalmopathy. Amplified TCR beta CDR3 regions came from RNA transcripts. First-round RT-PCR with HTBI primers amplified the TCR CDR3 region. TCRdb used MiXCR to reprocess the multiplex PCR reads, holding one entry per CDR3 protein. The sample lists approximately 630,000 distinct CDR3 sequences, under 20% seen once, with around 4% in the top ten. The source material was blood. The receptors derive from a woman under 40 with Graves' hyperthyroidism.

This clonotype was counted once. The gene calls are TRBV4-1 and TRBJ2-7; 13 nucleotides agree with TRBD2. The CDR3 runs 15 residues. Germline V lookup: CDR1 MGHRA, CDR2 YSYEKL. The junction had 3 bases not matched to a gene; V was cut back by 3 bases and J by 4 bases. The CDR3 nucleotides are TGCGCCAGCAGCCACGGACTAGCGGGAGATTACGAGCAGTACTTC. It is translated as CASSHGLAGDYEQYF.

This clonotype was detected only a few times. Here the CDR3 reads CATARDSTYEQYF. Here the CDR3 DNA reads TGTGCCACGGCCCGGGACTCTACCTACGAGCAGTACTTC. The chain uses TRBV6-1 and TRBJ2-7, with a possible D match to TRBD2 (6 bases). This CDR3 has 13 residues. Per the germline V gene, CDR1 is MNHNS and CDR2 is SASEGT. Trimming removed 10 bases at V and 2 bases at J, with 15 bases between.

The genes are TRBV7-2 and TRBJ1-3; 7 nucleotides match TRBD1. The CDR3 has 16 amino acids. Germline CDR1 is SGHTA and CDR2 is FQGNSA. Trimming cost V 4 bases and J 4 bases; bases outside gene matches: 10. For the CDR3, the DNA is TGTGCCAGCAGCTCGGGACAGAGGGCGCCGGGAAACACCATATATTTT. Its translation: CASSSGQRAPGNTIYF. Filled out from reference TRBV7-2 and TRBJ1-3, the complete variable domain reads GAGVSQSPSNKVTEKGKDVELRCDPISGHTALYWYRQSLGQGLEFLIYFQGNSAPDKSGLPSDRFSAERTGGSVSTLTIQRTQQEDSAVYLCASSSGQRAPGNTIYFGEGSWLTVV.

This clonotype was counted ten times or more. The chain links TRBV10-1 to TRBJ1-1; a weak D match, TRBD1 (6 bases). V lost 3 bases and J 9 bases, leaving 20 bases between the germline ends. The CDR3 spans 15 residues. The germline CDR1 and CDR2 sequences are WNHNN and SYGVQD (reference sequence). The CDR3, as DNA: TGCGCCAGCAGTGATGGACAGTTCAGGGTGGGGAAAGCTTTCTTT. This translates into CASSDGQFRVGKAFF.

Concerning this clonotype itself: A much larger clone lies a single base off, so this may be a read error. The chain is built from TRBV28 and TRBJ2-7; no definite D call. V was trimmed by 2 bases and J by 5 bases, leaving 13 bases between them. Looked up from germline, CDR1 is MDHEN and CDR2 is SYDVKM. The CDR3 sequence is 14 residues long. CDR3 in amino acids: CASSLDPRIHEQYF. CDR3 sequence (DNA): TGTGCCAGCAGTTTAGACCCCAGAATACACGAGCAGTACTTC.

On this clonotype itself: Mismatch with germline at one junction end may stem from a read error. The genes are TRBV2 and TRBJ2-7; 10 bases map to TRBD1. The CDR3 is 14 amino acids. CDR1 and CDR2 from the germline V gene are SNHLY and FYNNEI. CDR3 in amino acids: CTSSKRTGGYEQYF. DNA of the CDR3: TGTACCAGCAGTAAAAGGACAGGGGGCTACGAGCAGTACTTC.

This clonotype was recorded a few times. The chain employs TRBV19 and TRBJ1-3; unclear D gene. The V and J ends lost 3 bases and 0 bases respectively, with 9 bases between them. Germline loops: CDR1 LNHDA, CDR2 SQIVND (reference sequence). The CDR3 is 15 residues long. This chain's CDR3 is CASSMEQLSGNTIYF. CDR3 nucleotides: TGTGCCAGTAGTATGGAGCAGCTCTCTGGAAACACCATATATTTT. Filled out from reference TRBV19 and TRBJ1-3, the complete variable domain reads DGGITQSPKYLFRKEGQNVTLSCEQNLNHDAMYWYRQDPGQGLRLIYYSQIVNDFQKGDIAEGYSVSREKKESFPLTVTSAQKNPTAFYLCASSMEQLSGNTIYFGEGSWLTVV.

This clonotype was detected ten times or more. The chain has TRBV20-1 and TRBJ2-7; 8 bases fit TRBD2. Germline V gives CDR1 DFQATT, CDR2 SNEGSKA (reference sequence). Trimming cost V 0 bases and J 0 bases; bases outside gene matches: 10. The CDR3 length is 17 residues. This CDR3 reads CSARDLVTGGSSYEQYF. The CDR3, as DNA: TGCAGTGCTAGAGATCTGGTAACGGGAGGGAGCTCCTACGAGCAGTACTTC.

The rearrangement joins TRBV2 to TRBJ1-4, with a tentative D call TRBD1 (5 bases). With 7 bases removed from V and 2 bases from J, the gap between germline ends came to 11 bases. The CDR3 is 14 residues long. CDR1 SNHLY and CDR2 FYNNEI come from the germline V gene. Here the CDR3 reads CASKLGATNEKLFF. CDR3 nucleotides: TGTGCCAGCAAGTTAGGGGCGACTAATGAAAAACTGTTTTTT.

This clonotype has a count of ten or more. This sequence joins TRBV7-8 and TRBJ2-7; D unresolved. CDR3 length equals 15 residues. Trimming removed 1 base from V and 2 bases from J, with 12 bases in between. In germline, CDR1 is SGHVS, CDR2 FQNEAQ. This CDR3 reads CASSLGVRSTYEQYF. In nucleotides, the CDR3 is TGTGCCAGCAGCTTAGGAGTCAGATCCACCTACGAGCAGTACTTC.